The 26 T cell receptor beta chains below were found in one sample sequenced in a study of shared clonotypes between healthy human individuals. Data came from immunoSEQ multiplex PCR; TCRdb stores just in-frame clones and leaves some out. This sample has about 2.4 million clones, with over 85% found just once. Sequenced material: naive CD4+ T cells sorted from blood. The subset is: CD45RA+ positively selected. The source is a man between 18 and 35 years old in good health.

The rearrangement uses TRBV4-1 and TRBJ2-1, with D possibly TRBD2 on 6 matching bases. The V end was cut by 0 bases, the J end by 5 bases, with 14 bases between. Germline V gene data show CDR1 as MGHRA and CDR2 as YSYEKL. The CDR3 covers 16 residues. The CDR3 loop reads CASSQDGGSHNNEQFF. The CDR3, as DNA: TGCGCCAGCAGCCAAGATGGGGGGTCTCATAACAATGAGCAGTTCTTC.

J is TRBJ1-2 and V is TRBV28, with 8 positions matching TRBD1. The germline V gene encodes CDR1 MDHEN and CDR2 SYDVKM. The CDR3 is made up of 11 amino acids. With V trimmed by 6 bases and J by 13 bases, 7 bases remained unmatched. This chain's CDR3 is CASSPQGGATF. In DNA, the CDR3 is TGTGCCAGCAGCCCACAGGGGGGAGCCACCTTC.

The chain links TRBV5-1 to TRBJ2-7; TRBD2 might be the D (7 bases). V lost 6 bases and J 2 bases, leaving 12 bases between the germline ends. The CDR3 is 13 residues long. Germline loops: CDR1 SGHRS, CDR2 YFSETQ. The CDR3 reads CASKRDTAYEQYF. CDR3 bases: TGCGCCAGCAAGCGGGACACCGCCTACGAGCAGTACTTC.

Here the CDR3 DNA reads TGTGCCAGCAGCTTCCGGACAGGGGGCTCTACAAACTCTGGAAACACCATATATTTT. The encoded protein is CASSFRTGGSTNSGNTIYF. The chain uses TRBV5-4 and TRBJ1-3, with TRBD1 identical over 11 bases. CDR1 is SGHNT and CDR2 is YYREEE in the germline V gene (reference sequence). The V gene end was trimmed by 2 bases and the J gene end by 0 bases; junction bases not matched to a gene: 10. The CDR3 has 19 amino acids.

The chain couples TRBV27 to TRBJ2-7; the D is unclear. V was trimmed by 6 bases and J by 0 bases, leaving 15 bases between them. From germline, CDR1 is MNHEY and CDR2 SMNVEV (reference sequence). This CDR3 spans 15 amino acids. CDR3 coding DNA: TGTGCCAGCAGCCGGAAAGGGAATCCCTCCTACGAGCAGTACTTC. Translated, it gives CASSRKGNPSYEQYF.

This clone was observed a few times. The chain couples TRBV5-1 to TRBJ1-1; unclear D gene. Looked up from germline, CDR1 is SGHRS and CDR2 is YFSETQ. V shed 2 bases and J shed 5 bases, with 10 bases lying between them. The CDR3 spans 13 residues. CDR3 sequence: CASSFAERTEAFF. CDR3 nucleotides: TGCGCCAGCAGCTTTGCGGAGAGGACTGAAGCTTTCTTT.

V is TRBV6-5 and J is TRBJ2-2, with D perhaps TRBD1 (6 bases). The CDR3 runs to 15 residues. Germline values: CDR1 MNHEY, CDR2 SVGAGI. V lost 2 bases and J lost 4, with 11 bases in between. The CDR3 nucleotides read TGTGCCAGCAGTTACCGGACAGAGGCCACCGGGGAGCTGTTTTTT. Its translation: CASSYRTEATGELFF.

A single count supports this clone. V and J are TRBV10-3 and TRBJ2-5, with 8 bases fitting TRBD2. With 10 bases clipped from V and 4 bases from J, the junction kept 5 bases outside the gene matches. CDR1 is ENHRY, CDR2 SYGVKD, per germline. There are 12 residues in the CDR3. CDR3 DNA sequence: TGTGCCACCGGGACTAGTCTAGAGACCCAGTACTTC. Amino acids: CATGTSLETQYF.

This chain joins TRBV6-1 and TRBJ1-1, with a weak D call TRBD1 (6 bases). This CDR3 spans 13 amino acids. Looked up from germline, CDR1 is MNHNS and CDR2 is SASEGT. Trimming stripped 11 bases from V and 1 base from J, with 14 bases between. CDR3 region: CASKRDKNTEAFF. CDR3 DNA: TGTGCCTCAAAAAGGGACAAGAACACTGAAGCTTTCTTT.

V is TRBV19 and J is TRBJ1-4; 7 bases fit TRBD1. The CDR3 totals 14 residues. J gave up 7 bases and V 4 bases, and 6 bases lay outside the gene matches. From germline, CDR1 is LNHDA and CDR2 SQIVND (reference sequence). This CDR3 reads CASSTSTGTEKLFF. CDR3 in DNA: TGTGCCAGTAGTACCTCGACAGGGACTGAAAAACTGTTTTTT.

This clone was recorded once. The chain combines TRBV10-1 with TRBJ2-1; TRBD2 matches at 10 bases. Germline V gene data show CDR1 as WNHNN and CDR2 as SYGVQD (reference sequence). Unmatched junction bases numbered 3, after V lost 3 bases and J lost 4 bases. The CDR3 sequence is 15 residues long. This CDR3 is CASSDGTSAYNEQFF. In DNA form, the CDR3 reads TGCGCCAGCAGTGACGGGACTAGCGCGTACAATGAGCAGTTCTTC.

The rearrangement links TRBV30 to TRBJ2-2, with D maybe TRBD1 (5 bases). CDR3 length equals 13 residues. Germline values: CDR1 GTSNPN, CDR2 SVGIG (reference sequence). The V gene lost 4 bases and the J gene lost 6 bases, with 12 bases spanning the gap. CDR3 loop: CAWTSGAAGELFF. CDR3 sequence (DNA): TGTGCCTGGACCTCTGGGGCAGCCGGGGAGCTGTTTTTT.

The chain is built from TRBV7-9 and TRBJ2-4, with TRBD2 matching 11 bases. J gave up 1 base and V 1 base, and 9 bases lay outside the gene matches. From germline, CDR1 is SEHNR and CDR2 FQNEAQ (reference sequence). The CDR3 spans 19 residues. The CDR3 coding sequence is TGTGCCAGCAGCTTAGATGGTAGCGGGGGGGCCGTGGCCAAAAACATTCAGTACTTC. Its translation is CASSLDGSGGAVAKNIQYF. Variable domain in full (rest from reference TRBV7-9 and TRBJ2-4): DTGVSQNPRHKITKRGQNVTFRCDPISEHNRLYWYRQTLGQGPEFLTYFQNEAQLEKSRLLSDRFSAERPKGSFSTLEIQRTEQGDSAMYLCASSLDGSGGAVAKNIQYFGAGTRLSVL.

This clone was seen more than once but under ten times. The CDR3 nucleotides read TGCGCCAGCAGCCAAGGGTTCCCCGACATAAATGAGCAGTTCTTC. It encodes CASSQGFPDINEQFF. This chain links TRBV4-1 with TRBJ2-1; D not certain. Deletions cut 1 base from V and 7 bases from J, with 14 bases between. The CDR3 totals 15 residues. CDR1 and CDR2 from the germline V gene are MGHRA and YSYEKL.

The rearrangement links TRBV5-1 to TRBJ2-2; 8 nucleotides align to TRBD2. The V and J ends lost 2 bases and 4 bases, in that order; junction bases with no gene match: 7. The CDR3 totals 16 residues. CDR1 and CDR2 (germline): SGHRS, YFSETQ. The CDR3 here is CASSLLAGSPTGELFF. CDR3 sequence (DNA): TGCGCCAGCAGCTTATTAGCGGGGAGCCCCACCGGGGAGCTGTTTTTT.

The rearrangement links TRBV6-5 to TRBJ2-1; D is possibly TRBD1 (5 bases). The ends were cut back, 4 bases at V and 7 bases at J, with 14 bases in the middle. CDR1 and CDR2 from the germline V gene are MNHEY and SVGAGI. This CDR3 is 14 amino acids long. CDR3 region: CASSSLVGRNEQFF. The CDR3 bases are TGTGCCAGCAGTTCCTTAGTGGGGCGGAATGAGCAGTTCTTC.

This clone showed up just a few times. The rearrangement links TRBV6-1 to TRBJ1-5, with TRBD1 matching 7 bases. CDR1 and CDR2 (germline): MNHNS, SASEGT. The ends lost 6 bases at V and 3 bases at J; junction bases unmatched: 2. The CDR3 totals 13 residues. CDR3 nucleotides: TGTGCCAGCAGGGGACAGTACAATCAGCCCCAGCATTTT. This sequence encodes CASRGQYNQPQHF.

The V call is TRBV7-9, the J call TRBJ2-7, with D perhaps TRBD1 or TRBD2 (6 bases each). CDR1 is SEHNR, CDR2 FQNEAQ, per germline (reference sequence). The CDR3 runs to 16 residues. With 4 bases removed from V and 0 bases from J, the gap between germline ends came to 16 bases. CDR3 protein: CASSSGGQGFSYEQYF. The CDR3 region has the DNA TGTGCCAGCAGCTCCGGAGGGCAGGGGTTCTCCTACGAGCAGTACTTC.

The chain carries TRBV6-5 and TRBJ1-2; 10 bases are shared with TRBD1. The CDR3 consists of 14 residues. The V segment lost 2 bases and the J segment 4 bases; nucleotides outside the gene matches: 1. Germline-derived CDR1 and CDR2 are MNHEY and SVGAGI. The CDR3 protein is CASSYGTGAYGYTF. CDR3 coding DNA: TGTGCCAGCAGTTACGGGACAGGGGCCTATGGCTACACCTTC.

Worth noting for this clone: Different DNA sequences within this sample yield the same CDR3. The rearrangement uses TRBV29-1 and TRBJ1-2; D perhaps matches TRBD1 (5 bases). The germline V gene encodes CDR1 SQVTM and CDR2 ANQGSEA. V was cut by 4 bases and J by 4 bases, with 10 bases left in between. CDR3 size: 12 residues. Here the CDR3 reads CSVVGQGYGYTF. In nucleotides, the CDR3 is TGCAGCGTTGTAGGGCAGGGCTATGGCTACACCTTC. Full variable domain (remainder filled in from reference TRBV29-1 and TRBJ1-2): SAVISQKPSRDICQRGTSLTIQCQVDSQVTMMFWYRQQPGQSLTLIATANQGSEATYESGFVIDKFPISRPNLTFSTLTVSNMSPEDSSIYLCSVVGQGYGYTFGSGTRLTVV.

This chain joins TRBV1 and TRBJ2-7. TRBV1 is a recognized pseudogene. The CDR3 is made up of 17 amino acids. This chain's CDR3 is CTSSQDLGGRRHYEQYF. DNA for the CDR3: TGCACCAGCAGCCAAGATCTGGGGGGCAGAAGGCACTACGAGCAGTACTTC.

The chain is built from TRBV10-3 and TRBJ1-2; no reliable D call. The CDR3 is 12 amino acids. Germline V CDR1 and CDR2: ENHRY, SYGVKD. Trimming cost V 6 bases and J 7 bases, with 12 bases left between them. The CDR3 here is CAISTDLFGYTF. The CDR3, as DNA: TGTGCCATCAGCACCGACCTCTTTGGCTACACCTTC.

The chain has TRBV27 and TRBJ2-7, with D possibly being TRBD1 (6 bases). This CDR3 contains 14 residues. Germline CDR1 reads MNHEY; CDR2 reads SMNVEV (reference sequence). The V gene lost 2 bases and the J gene lost 2 bases, with 10 bases spanning the gap. This chain's CDR3 is CASSLGAGAYEQYF. The DNA of the CDR3 is TGTGCCAGCAGTTTAGGTGCAGGGGCCTACGAGCAGTACTTC.

The chain recombines TRBV13 with TRBJ2-3; TRBD2 aligns across 12 bases. Germline values: CDR1 PRHDT, CDR2 FYEKMQ (reference sequence). The CDR3 is 17 amino acids. Unmatched junction bases numbered 7, after V lost 0 bases and J lost 6 bases. This CDR3 reads CASSLGRASGRADTQYF. The DNA for the CDR3 is TGTGCCAGCAGCTTAGGCCGCGCTAGCGGGAGGGCCGATACGCAGTATTTT.

V and J are TRBV28 and TRBJ2-1; D is unresolved. The V end lost 4 bases, the J end lost 10 bases, and 8 bases lay between the germline ends. Germline CDR1 is MDHEN and CDR2 is SYDVKM. The CDR3 totals 11 residues. In nucleotides, the CDR3 is TGTGCCAGCAGTTCGCCACGAGAGCAGTTCTTC. This gives the protein CASSSPREQFF. The entire variable domain, with the rest obtained from reference TRBV28 and TRBJ2-1, is as follows: DVKVTQSSRYLVKRTGEKVFLECVQDMDHENMFWYRQDPGLGLRLIYFSYDVKMKEKGDIPEGYSVSREKKERFSLILESASTNQTSMYLCASSSPREQFFGPGTRLTVL.

The rearrangement uses TRBV11-2 and TRBJ2-7; 10 bases agree with TRBD1. This CDR3 contains 14 residues. The germline gives CDR1 SGHAT, CDR2 FQNNGV. J was trimmed by 3 bases and V by 5 bases; bases with no gene match: 4. The CDR3 coding sequence is TGTGCCAGCAGCATCGGGACAGGGGTCTACGAGCAGTACTTC. This translates into CASSIGTGVYEQYF. Looking up the rest from reference TRBV11-2 and TRBJ2-7 gives the full variable domain: EAGVAQSPRYKIIEKRQSVAFWCNPISGHATLYWYQQILGQGPKLLIQFQNNGVVDDSQLPKDRFSAERLKGVDSTLKIQPAKLEDSAVYLCASSIGTGVYEQYFGPGTRLTVT.